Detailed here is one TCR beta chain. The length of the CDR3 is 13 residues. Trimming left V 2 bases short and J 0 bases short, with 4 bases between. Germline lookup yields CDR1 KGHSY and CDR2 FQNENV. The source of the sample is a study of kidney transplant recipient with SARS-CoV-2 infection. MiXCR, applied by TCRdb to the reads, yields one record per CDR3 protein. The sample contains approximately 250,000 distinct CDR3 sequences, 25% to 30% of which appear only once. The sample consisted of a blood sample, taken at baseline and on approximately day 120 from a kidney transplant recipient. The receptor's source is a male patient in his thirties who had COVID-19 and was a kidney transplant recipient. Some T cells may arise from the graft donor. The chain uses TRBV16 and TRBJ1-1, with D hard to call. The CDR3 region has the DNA TGTGCCAGCAGCCAAACTTTGAACACTGAAGCTTTCTTT. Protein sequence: CASSQTLNTEAFF.